This T cell receptor beta chain comes out of a study of cytotoxic CD8 clonotypes in ibrutinib-treated CLL. At the level of the study: Partial response was seen in some 24 patients and complete response in 2; after median around 69 months, approximately 14 stayed remitted, around 12 progressed.

The CDR3 sequence is 14 residues long. Deletions cut 0 bases from V and 3 bases from J, with 10 bases between. The germline V gene encodes CDR1 SGHRS and CDR2 YFSETQ. As input for TCR beta libraries, around 2 micrograms of genomic DNA came from cryopreserved PBMCs. Produced via immunoSEQ multiplex PCR; TCRdb's table is partial and in-frame only. The repertoire holds over 150,000 clones, with around 70% as singletons. The sequencing here drew on PBMCs, taken after 24 months of ibrutinib treatment. The TCR comes from a human donor with chronic lymphocytic leukemia. The V gene is TRBV5-1, the J gene TRBJ2-7, with D perhaps TRBD1 or TRBD2 (6 bases each). The CDR3 nucleotides are TGCGCCAGCAGCTTGGTAGCGGACAGCTACGAGCAGTACTTC. Encoded protein: CASSLVADSYEQYF.